The 8 T cell receptor beta chains in this list originate from one sample, sequenced in a study of blood T cell repertoires in COVID-19. Produced via immunoSEQ multiplex PCR; TCRdb's table is partial and in-frame only. The table shows 180,000 or so clones, with around 86% occurring only once. Input material: peripheral blood. These receptors originate from a man between 65 and 85 years old with acute or convalescent COVID-19.

The chain joins TRBV18 to TRBJ2-2; no clear D gene. Germline V gene lookup returns CDR1 KGHSH and CDR2 LQKENI. The CDR3 is made up of 17 amino acids. Trimming stripped 0 bases from V and 0 bases from J, with 11 bases between. Here the CDR3 reads CASSPPGSRTNTGELFF. As DNA, the CDR3 is TGTGCCAGCTCACCACCGGGCAGCCGAACGAACACCGGGGAGCTGTTTTTT.

The chain combines TRBV4-2 with TRBJ2-1; 9 bases agree with TRBD1. V dropped 4 bases and J dropped 7; count of bases not matched to a gene: 2. There are 13 residues in the CDR3. Germline lookup yields CDR1 LGHNA and CDR2 YNFKEQ. CDR3 amino acids: CASSRQGVNEQFF. As DNA, the CDR3 is TGTGCCAGCAGCCGACAGGGGGTGAATGAGCAGTTCTTC.

The rearrangement joins TRBV5-1 to TRBJ1-3; 8 nucleotides agree with TRBD1. CDR1 is SGHRS and CDR2 is YFSETQ in the germline V gene. J lost 4 bases, V lost 0 bases, and 6 bases had no gene match. The CDR3 sequence is 16 residues long. The CDR3 DNA follows: TGCGCCAGCAGCTTGGCAGGGGGCGCACCAGGAAACACCATATATTTT. Protein: CASSLAGGAPGNTIYF.

The chain carries TRBV7-3 and TRBJ2-7; 11 bases fit TRBD2. The ends lost 5 bases at V and 3 bases at J; junction bases unmatched: 3. Germline CDR1 and CDR2: SGHTA and FQGTGA. This CDR3 is 14 amino acids long. The CDR3 protein is CASSPGTSGYEQYF. The CDR3 coding sequence is TGTGCCAGCAGCCCCGGGACTAGCGGCTACGAGCAGTACTTC.

This clone was counted a single time. This chain joins TRBV4-2 and TRBJ2-5; possible D gene TRBD1, 6 bases. The germline V and J ends were trimmed by 0 bases and 7 bases, with 15 bases remaining between them. Germline V CDR1 and CDR2: LGHNA, YNFKEQ. This CDR3 is built from 15 residues. CDR3 nucleotide sequence: TGTGCCAGCAGCCAAGACAGGGGAACGGTAGGGACCCAGTACTTC. Translated: CASSQDRGTVGTQYF.

This sequence joins TRBV6-4 and TRBJ2-5; D is uncertain. Trimming pared 2 bases from V and 2 bases from J, leaving 15 bases between. The CDR3 sequence is 16 residues long. CDR1 MRHNA and CDR2 SNTAGT come from the germline V gene. In DNA form, the CDR3 reads TGTGCCAGCAGTGACCCCAACAGAGAACAACAAGAGACCCAGTACTTC. Protein sequence: CASSDPNREQQETQYF.

The chain employs TRBV7-3 and TRBJ2-2; 10 bases fit TRBD2. Germline lookup yields CDR1 SGHTA and CDR2 FQGTGA. J was trimmed by 3 bases and V by 5 bases; bases with no gene match: 6. The CDR3 contains 16 residues. This CDR3 is CASSPQLAGYTGELFF. The CDR3, as DNA: TGTGCCAGCAGCCCCCAACTAGCGGGGTACACCGGGGAGCTGTTTTTT.

The chain uses TRBV7-9 and TRBJ2-1; TRBD1 is a possible D gene (6 bases). V was pared by 10 bases and J by 4 bases, with 17 bases between. CDR1 SEHNR and CDR2 FQNEAQ come from the germline V gene (reference sequence). This CDR3 contains 14 residues. CDR3 bases: TGTGCCATCGTTAACGGGACATTTTACAATGAGCAGTTCTTC. Translated: CAIVNGTFYNEQFF.